This T cell receptor (beta chain) emerged from a study of early T cells in non-severe SARS-CoV-2 infection. The V gene's germline CDR1 is DFQATT and CDR2 SNEGSKA (reference sequence). Trimming took off 0 bases at V and 8 bases at J, with 11 bases between the two ends. This CDR3 is built from 13 residues. Note on this clonotype: Its antigen is not identified.

Unique molecular identifier tags were affixed to discrete cDNA molecules. TCRdb redid the calling of the 5' RACE reads with MiXCR, one entry per CDR3 protein. Among roughly 30,000 distinct CDR3 sequences, 6% to 7.5% were seen once, and the ten largest hold roughly a third. Study observations and caveats: Clonotype matching in VDJdb favored anti-spike CD8 responses and did not capture private and CD4 specificities.

The specimen comprised whole blood, sampled at baseline. The chain carries TRBV20-1 and TRBJ2-1; no definite D call. The origin of this receptor is an adult who was a healthcare worker with PCR-confirmed SARS-CoV-2 infection or an uninfected control (not recorded which). The CDR3 nucleotides read TGCAGTGCTAGAGACCCCTTTCATGATGAGCAGTTCTTC. Protein sequence: CSARDPFHDEQFF.